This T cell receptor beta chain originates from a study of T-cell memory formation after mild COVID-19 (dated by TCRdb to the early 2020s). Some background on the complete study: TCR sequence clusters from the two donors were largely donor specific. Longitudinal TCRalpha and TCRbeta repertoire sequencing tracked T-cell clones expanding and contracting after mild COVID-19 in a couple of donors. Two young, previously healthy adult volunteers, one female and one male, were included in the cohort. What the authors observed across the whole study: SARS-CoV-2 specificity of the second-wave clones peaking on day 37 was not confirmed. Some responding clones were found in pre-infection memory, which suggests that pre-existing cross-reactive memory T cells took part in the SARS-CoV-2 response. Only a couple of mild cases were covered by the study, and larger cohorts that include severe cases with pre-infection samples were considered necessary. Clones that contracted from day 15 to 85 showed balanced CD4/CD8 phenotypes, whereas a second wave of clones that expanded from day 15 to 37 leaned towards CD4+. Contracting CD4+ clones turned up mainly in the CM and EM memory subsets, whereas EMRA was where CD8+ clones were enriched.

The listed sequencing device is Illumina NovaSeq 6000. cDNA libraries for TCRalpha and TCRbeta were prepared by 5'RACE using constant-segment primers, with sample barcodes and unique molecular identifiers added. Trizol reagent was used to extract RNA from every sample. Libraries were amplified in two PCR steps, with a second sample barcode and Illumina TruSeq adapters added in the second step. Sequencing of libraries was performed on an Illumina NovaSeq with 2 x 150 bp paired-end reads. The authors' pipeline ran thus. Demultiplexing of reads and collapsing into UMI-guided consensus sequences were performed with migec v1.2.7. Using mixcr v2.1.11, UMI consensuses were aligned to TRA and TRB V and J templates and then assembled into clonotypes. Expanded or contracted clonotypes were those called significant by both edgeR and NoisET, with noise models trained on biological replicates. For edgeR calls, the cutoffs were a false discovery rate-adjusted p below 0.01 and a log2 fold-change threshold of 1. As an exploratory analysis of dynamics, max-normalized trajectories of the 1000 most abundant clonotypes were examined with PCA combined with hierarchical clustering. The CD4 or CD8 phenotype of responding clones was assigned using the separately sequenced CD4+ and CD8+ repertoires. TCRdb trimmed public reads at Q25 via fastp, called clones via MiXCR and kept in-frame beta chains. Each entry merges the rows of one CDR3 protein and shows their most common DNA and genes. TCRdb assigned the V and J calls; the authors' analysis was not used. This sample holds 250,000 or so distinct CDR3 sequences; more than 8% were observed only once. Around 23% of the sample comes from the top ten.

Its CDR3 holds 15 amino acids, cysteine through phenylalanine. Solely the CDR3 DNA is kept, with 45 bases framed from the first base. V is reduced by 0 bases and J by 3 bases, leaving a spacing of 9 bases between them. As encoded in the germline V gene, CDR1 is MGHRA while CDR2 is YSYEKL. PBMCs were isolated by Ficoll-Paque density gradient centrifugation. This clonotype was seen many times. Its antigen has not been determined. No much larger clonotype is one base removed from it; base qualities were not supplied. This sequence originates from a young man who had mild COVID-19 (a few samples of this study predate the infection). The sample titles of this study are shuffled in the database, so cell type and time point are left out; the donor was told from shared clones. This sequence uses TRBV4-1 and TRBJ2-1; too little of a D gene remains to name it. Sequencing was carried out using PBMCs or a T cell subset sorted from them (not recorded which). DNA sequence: TGCGCCAGCAGCCAAGAGTTTGCAGGCTACAATGAGCAGTTCTTC. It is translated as CASSQEFAGYNEQFF.